This passage covers 22 T cell receptor beta chains from one sample sequenced in a study of blood T cell repertoires in COVID-19. Assay used: immunoSEQ multiplex PCR; TCRdb lists only in-frame clones, some missing. The top ten hold approximately 12% of the sample, which has approximately 400,000 clones, 88% seen once. Sequencing was carried out using peripheral blood. Receptors were obtained from a woman in her forties or fifties with COVID-19, enrolled during active disease.

This clone has just one count. Distinct nucleotide sequences in the sample also encode this CDR3. Here the CDR3 reads CASSQGRDTEAFF. CDR3 in DNA: TGTGCCAGCAGCCAGGGCAGGGACACTGAAGCTTTCTTT. V and J are TRBV3-1 (or the pseudogene TRBV3-2) and TRBJ1-1; D might be TRBD1 (5 bases). Per germline, CDR1 LGHDT and CDR2 YNNKEL (reference sequence). Trimming left V 3 bases short and J 3 bases short, with 8 bases between. The CDR3 consists of 13 residues.

The chain's CDR3 is CASSDKGLNEKLFF. DNA of the CDR3: TGTGCCAGCTCAGACAAAGGATTGAATGAAAAACTGTTTTTT. The chain is built from TRBV2 and TRBJ1-4; D is unresolved. Deletions cut 8 bases from V and 5 bases from J, with 15 bases between. Germline assignment: CDR1 SNHLY and CDR2 FYNNEI. This CDR3 contains 14 residues.

This clone showed up just once. CDR3 residues: CSVADRGGNYGYTF. CDR3 sequence (DNA): TGCAGCGTGGCCGACAGGGGAGGAAACTATGGCTACACCTTC. V is TRBV29-1 and J is TRBJ1-2; 8 nucleotides align to TRBD1. Trimming cost V 6 bases and J 2 bases; bases outside gene matches: 8. The germline gives CDR1 SQVTM, CDR2 ANQGSEA. The CDR3 has 14 amino acids.

The chain has TRBV19 and TRBJ1-3; 7 bases are a match to TRBD1. Looked up from germline, CDR1 is LNHDA and CDR2 is SQIVND (reference sequence). The CDR3 is 15 amino acids. After removal of 5 bases from V and 0 bases from J, the junction contained 4 bases not matched to a gene. The CDR3 region is CASSRGTASGNTIYF. DNA for the CDR3: TGTGCCAGTAGTCGCGGGACAGCCTCTGGAAACACCATATATTTT.

The chain couples TRBV10-2 to TRBJ1-1; D gene ambiguous. V lost 0 bases and J lost 4, with 9 bases in between. The CDR3 extends over 14 amino acids. Germline CDR1 reads WSHSY; CDR2 reads SAAADI. Written as DNA, the CDR3 is TGCGCCAGCAGTGAGTCGGCCGTTGTCACTGAAGCTTTCTTT. This sequence encodes CASSESAVVTEAFF.

The chain is built from TRBV5-5 and TRBJ2-5, with D perhaps TRBD2 (5 bases). Germline lookup yields CDR1 SGHKS and CDR2 YYEKEE (reference sequence). With 2 bases removed from V and 3 bases from J, the gap between germline ends came to 11 bases. The CDR3 covers 14 residues. The chain's CDR3 is CASSFSDFKETQYF. CDR3 DNA sequence: TGTGCCAGCAGCTTCTCGGACTTCAAAGAGACCCAGTACTTC.

The chain couples TRBV21-1 to TRBJ1-2; the table calls TRBD1, which could not be checked here. TRBV21-1 is assigned pseudogene status. This CDR3 comprises 19 residues. The CDR3 protein is CASSNLLPGDRATNYGYTF. In nucleotides, the CDR3 is TGTGCCAGCAGCAACCTACTGCCTGGGGACAGGGCTACTAACTATGGCTACACCTTC.

V and J are TRBV20-1 and TRBJ2-7, with TRBD1 matching over 7 bases. The J segment lost 3 bases and the V segment lost 3 bases, leaving 2 bases of the junction unmatched. Germline V lookup: CDR1 DFQATT, CDR2 SNEGSKA (reference sequence). The CDR3 has 12 residues. For the CDR3, the DNA is TGCAGTGCTAGTAGGACAGGCTACGAGCAGTACTTC. This encodes CSASRTGYEQYF.

This chain connects TRBV19 to TRBJ1-5; D not certain. Trimming cost V 4 bases and J 0 bases, with 7 bases left between them. The CDR3 is 14 amino acids. Germline V gene data show CDR1 as LNHDA and CDR2 as SQIVND (reference sequence). CDR3 in DNA: TGTGCCAGTAGTAACACCCATAGCAATCAGCCCCAGCATTTT. Its protein is CASSNTHSNQPQHF.

The rearrangement links TRBV14 to TRBJ2-5; unclear D gene. V shed 4 bases and J shed 0 bases, with 9 bases lying between them. Per germline, CDR1 SGHDN and CDR2 FVKESK. The CDR3 is 14 residues long. CDR3 coding DNA: TGTGCCAGCAGCCTAAGCCCGTACCAAGAGACCCAGTACTTC. It translates to CASSLSPYQETQYF.

This rearrangement joins TRBV5-6 to TRBJ1-5; the match to TRBD1 covers 7 bases. V shed 6 bases, J shed 4 bases, and the junction held 10 bases outside the gene matches. The CDR3 is made up of 15 amino acids. In germline, CDR1 is SGHDT, CDR2 YYEEEE. The CDR3 sequence: CASMAGTALNQPQHF. The CDR3 DNA sequence: TGTGCCAGCATGGCCGGGACAGCTCTTAATCAGCCCCAGCATTTT.

CDR3 in DNA: TGTGCCATCAGTGATAACGGGGGCTACACCTTC. Translation: CAISDNGGYTF. The chain couples TRBV10-3 to TRBJ1-2; the D is unclear. Trimming pared 3 bases from V and 8 bases from J, leaving 7 bases between. CDR3 length: 11 amino acids. Germline values: CDR1 ENHRY, CDR2 SYGVKD.

CDR3 residues: CASKVSSGNTIYF. CDR3 coding DNA: TGTGCCAGCAAAGTCAGCTCTGGAAACACCATATATTTT. The chain carries TRBV28 and TRBJ1-3, with D hard to call. Looked up from germline, CDR1 is MDHEN and CDR2 is SYDVKM. V lost 7 bases to trimming and J lost 0 bases, with 7 bases between them. The CDR3 is made up of 13 amino acids.

The chain links TRBV13 to TRBJ2-7; perhaps TRBD2 as D (5 bases). The CDR3 has 14 residues. V shed 2 bases and J shed 2 bases, with 10 bases lying between them. Germline-derived CDR1 and CDR2 are PRHDT and FYEKMQ (reference sequence). CDR3 region: CASSLRRGTYEQYF. Here the CDR3 DNA reads TGTGCCAGCAGCTTAAGACGGGGAACCTACGAGCAGTACTTC.

Regarding this clone: Different DNA sequences within this sample yield the same CDR3. The chain recombines TRBV4-2 with TRBJ2-7, with TRBD1 as a possible D gene (6 bases). The V end was cut by 0 bases, the J end by 4 bases, with 10 bases between. CDR1 is LGHNA, CDR2 YNFKEQ, per germline. CDR3 size: 14 residues. In DNA, the CDR3 is TGTGCCAGCAGCCAAGATCGAGGGGGATACGAGCAGTACTTC. This encodes CASSQDRGGYEQYF.

The chain joins TRBV6-5 to TRBJ2-7; unclear D gene. V lost 6 bases, J lost 6 bases, and 12 bases lay in between. Germline V gene sequence: CDR1 MNHEY, CDR2 SVGAGI. The CDR3 loop spans 12 amino acids. As DNA, the CDR3 is TGTGCCAGCAGGCCAATCTCCGGCGAGCAGTACTTC. Protein sequence: CASRPISGEQYF.

V and J are TRBV28 and TRBJ1-4; unclear D gene. Germline CDR1 is MDHEN and CDR2 is SYDVKM. The V end lost 4 bases, the J end lost 4 bases, and 10 bases lay between the germline ends. The CDR3 spans 14 residues. The CDR3 sequence is CASSSQTGNEKLFF. The DNA of the CDR3 is TGTGCCAGCAGTTCCCAAACGGGTAATGAAAAACTGTTTTTT.

CDR3 bases: TGTGCCAGCAGCTTAGCCTTTGAAGCTTTCTTT. It translates to CASSLAFEAFF. This chain connects TRBV7-6 to TRBJ1-1, with D unresolved. The CDR3 is 11 amino acids. V was cut by 0 bases and J by 7 bases, with 3 bases left in between. Per germline, CDR1 SGHVS and CDR2 FNYEAQ. Full variable domain (remainder filled in from reference TRBV7-6 and TRBJ1-1): GAGVSQSPRYKVTKRGQDVALRCDPISGHVSLYWYRQALGQGPEFLTYFNYEAQQDKSGLPNDRFSAERPEGSISTLTIQRTEQRDSAMYRCASSLAFEAFFGQGTRLTVV.

V gene TRBV6-5 combines with J gene TRBJ1-6; 7 bases fit TRBD1. The CDR3 runs 15 residues. Trimming removed 2 bases from V and 6 bases from J; junction bases left unmatched: 4. Germline CDR1 MNHEY, CDR2 SVGAGI. The CDR3 here is CASSYDRVGNSPLHF. CDR3 DNA: TGTGCCAGCAGTTACGACAGGGTTGGTAATTCACCCCTCCACTTT.

CDR3 nucleotides: TGTGCCAGCAGTGTGGGACAGACAACTCGCTATGGCTACACCTTC. Its protein product is CASSVGQTTRYGYTF. The rearrangement links TRBV25-1 to TRBJ1-2; TRBD1 aligns across 7 bases. This CDR3 comprises 15 residues. Germline assignment: CDR1 MGHDK and CDR2 SYGVNS. Unmatched junction bases numbered 9, after V lost 4 bases and J lost 4 bases.

The chain uses TRBV6-5 and TRBJ1-5; the match to TRBD1 covers 7 bases. The V gene end was trimmed by 11 bases and the J gene end by 2 bases; junction bases not matched to a gene: 6. CDR3 length: 13 residues. Germline loops: CDR1 MNHEY, CDR2 SVGAGI. DNA of the CDR3: TGTGCCCGTAATGACAGGGGCAATCAGCCCCAGCATTTT. Protein product: CARNDRGNQPQHF.

The chain employs TRBV5-1 and TRBJ2-3; 9 bases are a match to TRBD2. Germline lookup yields CDR1 SGHRS and CDR2 YFSETQ. There are 14 residues in the CDR3. The J segment lost 0 bases and the V segment lost 7 bases, leaving 3 bases of the junction unmatched. The CDR3 is CASAGGTSTDTQYF. The CDR3 DNA sequence: TGCGCCAGCGCGGGGGGGACTAGCACAGATACGCAGTATTTT.